This paragraph reports one TCR beta chain. These data belong to a study of regulatory T cells in long-lasting Graves disease. HTBI primers from iRepertoire and Arm-PCR of CDR3 regions yielded the TCR beta libraries. TCRdb analysed the multiplex PCR reads with MiXCR anew, one entry per CDR3 protein. Of 350,000 to 450,000 distinct CDR3 sequences in the sample, around 11% were seen once. Described time point: newly diagnosed GD, antithyroid drugs for less than 3 months. RNA isolated from PBMCs was used to make the TCR library. Each of the patients was recruited from an endocrinology department situated in Xi'an, China. Germline-derived CDR1 and CDR2 are MGHRA and YSYEKL. V lost 3 bases, J lost 3 bases, and 8 bases stayed unmatched. The CDR3 is 16 residues long. The same data also contributed to another study, on T cells in Graves' hyperthyroidism and ophthalmopathy. That paper notes: First-round RT-PCR targeting the TCR CDR3 was performed with the HTBI primer set.

This receptor was taken from a woman between 18 and 29 years old with Graves disease. This sample comprised peripheral blood mononuclear cells (PBMCs), obtained at new diagnosis, from a patient treated with antithyroid drugs. J is TRBJ1-5 and V is TRBV4-1; 7 bases agree with TRBD1. CDR3 DNA: TGCGCCAGCAGCCATTTGGCAGGGGGACTCAATCAGCCCCAGCATTTT. Protein: CASSHLAGGLNQPQHF.